The T cell receptor (beta chain) described here comes from a study of T cell responses to AZD1222 COVID-19 vaccine. Study observations and caveats: Only a handful of people who got AZD1222 tested seropositive at baseline. Scientists sampled the repertoires only once the peak T cell response had passed. Most donors were white British and more were female, and clonal diversity was possibly underestimated.

TCRdb's copy holds only in-frame clones and misses some; the assay was immunoSEQ multiplex PCR. The repertoire holds more than 95,000 clones, with more than 70% as singletons. V was cut by 3 bases and J by 6 bases, with 15 bases left in between. The CDR3 has 15 amino acids. Per germline, CDR1 LGHDT and CDR2 YNNKEL (reference sequence). Note on this clone: Its antigen is as yet unknown.

The sequence was obtained from an adult who received the AZD1222 COVID-19 vaccine. The chain carries TRBV3-1 (or the pseudogene TRBV3-2) and TRBJ2-4; TRBD2 might be the D (7 bases). The source was peripheral blood, collected 28 days after the second AZD1222 dose. The CDR3 loop reads CASSQSGARGNIQYF. The DNA for the CDR3 is TGTGCCAGCAGCCAGAGCGGGGCCAGGGGAAACATTCAGTACTTC.